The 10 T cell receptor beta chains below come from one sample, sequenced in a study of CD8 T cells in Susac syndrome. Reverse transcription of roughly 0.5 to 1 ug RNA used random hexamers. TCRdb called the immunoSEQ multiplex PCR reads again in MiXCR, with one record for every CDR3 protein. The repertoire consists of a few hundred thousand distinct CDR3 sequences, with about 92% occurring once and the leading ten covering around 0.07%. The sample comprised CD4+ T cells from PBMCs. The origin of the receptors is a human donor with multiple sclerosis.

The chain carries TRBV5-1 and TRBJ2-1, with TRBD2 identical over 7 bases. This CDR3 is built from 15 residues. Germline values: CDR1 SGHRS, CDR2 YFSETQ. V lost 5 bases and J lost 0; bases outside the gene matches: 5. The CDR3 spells CASSMGRASYNEQFF. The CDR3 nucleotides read TGCGCCAGCAGTATGGGGAGGGCCTCCTACAATGAGCAGTTCTTC.

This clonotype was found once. CDR3 residues: CASSVMGRETQYF. DNA of the CDR3: TGTGCCAGCAGTGTTATGGGCCGAGAGACCCAGTACTTC. The genes are TRBV2 and TRBJ2-5; D call uncertain. Germline lookup yields CDR1 SNHLY and CDR2 FYNNEI. The CDR3 is 13 residues long. V lost 4 bases to trimming and J lost 4 bases, with 10 bases between them.

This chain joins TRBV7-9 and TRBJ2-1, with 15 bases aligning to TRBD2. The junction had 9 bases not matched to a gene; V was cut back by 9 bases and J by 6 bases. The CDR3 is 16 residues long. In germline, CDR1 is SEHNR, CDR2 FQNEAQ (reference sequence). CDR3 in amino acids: CASGLAGGLSSNEQFF. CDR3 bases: TGTGCCAGTGGACTAGCGGGAGGGTTAAGTTCCAATGAGCAGTTCTTC.

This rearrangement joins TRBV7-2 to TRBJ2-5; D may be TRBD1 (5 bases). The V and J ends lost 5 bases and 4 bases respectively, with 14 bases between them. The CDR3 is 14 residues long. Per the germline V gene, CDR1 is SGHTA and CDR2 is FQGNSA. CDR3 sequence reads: CASSKQGVGETQYF. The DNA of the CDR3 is TGTGCCAGCAGCAAGCAGGGTGTGGGAGAGACCCAGTACTTC.

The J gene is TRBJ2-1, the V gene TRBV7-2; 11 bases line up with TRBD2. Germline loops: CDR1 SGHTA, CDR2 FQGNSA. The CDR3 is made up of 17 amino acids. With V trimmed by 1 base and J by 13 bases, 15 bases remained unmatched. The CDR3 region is CASSLDFGLAGGLPQFF. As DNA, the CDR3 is TGTGCCAGCAGCTTAGATTTCGGGCTAGCGGGGGGATTGCCTCAGTTCTTC.

CDR3 amino acids: CASRIPGGRSYEQYF. The CDR3 DNA reads TGTGCCAGCAGAATCCCAGGGGGTCGATCCTACGAGCAGTACTTC. The chain combines TRBV6-5 with TRBJ2-7; the match to TRBD1 covers 7 bases. This CDR3 has 15 residues. J was trimmed by 1 base and V by 6 bases; bases with no gene match: 9. Per germline, CDR1 MNHEY and CDR2 SVGAGI.

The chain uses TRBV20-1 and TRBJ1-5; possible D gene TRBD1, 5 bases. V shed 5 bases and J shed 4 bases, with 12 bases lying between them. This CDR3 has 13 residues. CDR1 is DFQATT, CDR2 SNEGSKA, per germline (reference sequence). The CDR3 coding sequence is TGCAGTGCTGCGGGGGTCGCGAATCAGCCCCAGCATTTT. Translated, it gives CSAAGVANQPQHF.

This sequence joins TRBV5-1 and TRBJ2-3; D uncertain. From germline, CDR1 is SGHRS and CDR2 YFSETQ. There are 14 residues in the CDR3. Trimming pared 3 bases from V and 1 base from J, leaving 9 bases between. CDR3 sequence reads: CASSSLGGTDTQYF. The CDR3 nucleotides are TGCGCCAGCAGCTCGCTGGGCGGCACAGATACGCAGTATTTT.

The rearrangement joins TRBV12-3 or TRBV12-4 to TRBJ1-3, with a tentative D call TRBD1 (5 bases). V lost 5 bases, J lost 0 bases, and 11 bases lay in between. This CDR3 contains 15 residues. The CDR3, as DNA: TGTGCCAGCAGTCGGGACCGCCGCTCTGGAAACACCATATATTTT. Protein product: CASSRDRRSGNTIYF.

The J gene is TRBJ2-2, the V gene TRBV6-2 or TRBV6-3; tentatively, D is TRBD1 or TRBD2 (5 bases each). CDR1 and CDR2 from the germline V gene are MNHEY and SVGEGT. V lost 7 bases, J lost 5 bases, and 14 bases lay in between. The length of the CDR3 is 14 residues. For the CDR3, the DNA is TGTGCCAGCAACTCCGGGGCTCGGACCGGGGAGCTGTTTTTT. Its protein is CASNSGARTGELFF.